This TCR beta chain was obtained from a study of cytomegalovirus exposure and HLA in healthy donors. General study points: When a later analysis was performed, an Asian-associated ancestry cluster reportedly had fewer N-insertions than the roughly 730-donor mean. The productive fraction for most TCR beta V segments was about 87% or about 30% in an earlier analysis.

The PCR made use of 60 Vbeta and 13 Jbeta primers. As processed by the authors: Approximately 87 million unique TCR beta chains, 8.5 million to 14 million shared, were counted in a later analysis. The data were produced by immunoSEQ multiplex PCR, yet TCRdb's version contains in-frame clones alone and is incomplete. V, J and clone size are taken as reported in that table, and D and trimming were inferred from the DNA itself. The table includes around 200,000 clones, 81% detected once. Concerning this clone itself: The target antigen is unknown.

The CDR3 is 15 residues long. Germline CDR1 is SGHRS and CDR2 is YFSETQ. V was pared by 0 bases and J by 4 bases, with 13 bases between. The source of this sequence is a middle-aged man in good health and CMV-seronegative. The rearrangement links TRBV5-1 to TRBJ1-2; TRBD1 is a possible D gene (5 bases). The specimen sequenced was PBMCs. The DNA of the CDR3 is TGCGCCAGCAGCTTGGCCGGGGGATCCACCTATGGCTACACCTTC. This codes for CASSLAGGSTYGYTF. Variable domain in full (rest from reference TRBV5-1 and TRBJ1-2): KAGVTQTPRYLIKTRGQQVTLSCSPISGHRSVSWYQQTPGQGLQFLFEYFSETQRNKGNFPGRFSGRQFSNSRSEMNVSTLELGDSALYLCASSLAGGSTYGYTFGSGTRLTVV.